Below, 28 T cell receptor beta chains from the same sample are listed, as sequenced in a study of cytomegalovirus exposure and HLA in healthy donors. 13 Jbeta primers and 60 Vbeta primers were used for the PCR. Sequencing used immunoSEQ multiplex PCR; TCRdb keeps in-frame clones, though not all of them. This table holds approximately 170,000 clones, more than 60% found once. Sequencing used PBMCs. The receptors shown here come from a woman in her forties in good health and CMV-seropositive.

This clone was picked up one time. As DNA, the CDR3 is TGTGCCAGCAGCTTCACCGGGACAGGGATCAACTACGAGCAGTACTTC. Amino acid sequence: CASSFTGTGINYEQYF. The V and J genes are TRBV5-6 and TRBJ2-7, with 9 bases matching TRBD1. The CDR3 is made up of 16 amino acids. The trim removed 2 bases at V and 3 bases at J, leaving 9 bases unmatched. Germline V gene lookup returns CDR1 SGHDT and CDR2 YYEEEE.

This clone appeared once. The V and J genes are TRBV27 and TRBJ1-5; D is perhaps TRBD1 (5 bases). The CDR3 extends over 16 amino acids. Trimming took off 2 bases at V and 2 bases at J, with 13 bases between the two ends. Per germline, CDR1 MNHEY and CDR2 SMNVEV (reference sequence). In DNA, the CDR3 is TGTGCCAGCAGTTTAAGGGGTGTTACGGGCAATCAGCCCCAGCATTTT. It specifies CASSLRGVTGNQPQHF.

CDR3 amino acids: CASTGLGHSYNEQFF. CDR3 DNA: TGCGCCAGCACTGGGTTGGGACACTCCTACAATGAGCAGTTCTTC. The rearrangement links TRBV5-1 to TRBJ2-1; tentative D call: TRBD1 (6 bases). CDR1 is SGHRS, CDR2 YFSETQ, per germline. The V and J ends lost 6 bases and 0 bases respectively, with 13 bases between them. The CDR3 is made up of 15 amino acids.

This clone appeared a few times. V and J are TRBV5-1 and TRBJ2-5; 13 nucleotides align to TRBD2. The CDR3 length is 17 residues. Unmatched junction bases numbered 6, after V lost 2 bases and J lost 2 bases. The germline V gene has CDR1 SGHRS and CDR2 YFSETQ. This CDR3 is CASSFSLGLAGQETQYF. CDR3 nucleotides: TGCGCCAGCAGCTTTTCGTTGGGACTAGCGGGACAAGAGACCCAGTACTTC.

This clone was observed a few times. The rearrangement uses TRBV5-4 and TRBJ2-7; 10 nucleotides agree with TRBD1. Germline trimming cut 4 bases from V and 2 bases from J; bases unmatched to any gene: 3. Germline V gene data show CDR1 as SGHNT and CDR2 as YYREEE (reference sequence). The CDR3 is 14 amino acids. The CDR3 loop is CASSGDRGAYEQYF. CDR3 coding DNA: TGTGCCAGCAGCGGGGACAGGGGTGCCTACGAGCAGTACTTC.

The CDR3 loop reads CASSRTSSEQFF. The CDR3 nucleotides are TGTGCCAGCAGCCGGACTAGCAGTGAGCAGTTCTTC. The chain has TRBV2 and TRBJ2-1, with TRBD2 identical over 8 bases. After removal of 6 bases from V and 9 bases from J, the junction contained 4 bases not matched to a gene. Per the germline V gene, CDR1 is SNHLY and CDR2 is FYNNEI. This CDR3 spans 12 amino acids.

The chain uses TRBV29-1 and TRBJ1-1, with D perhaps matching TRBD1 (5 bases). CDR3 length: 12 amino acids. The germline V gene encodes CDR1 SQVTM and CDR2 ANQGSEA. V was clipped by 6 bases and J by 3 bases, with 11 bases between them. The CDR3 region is CSVHRQHTEAFF. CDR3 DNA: TGCAGCGTCCATAGACAGCACACTGAAGCTTTCTTT.

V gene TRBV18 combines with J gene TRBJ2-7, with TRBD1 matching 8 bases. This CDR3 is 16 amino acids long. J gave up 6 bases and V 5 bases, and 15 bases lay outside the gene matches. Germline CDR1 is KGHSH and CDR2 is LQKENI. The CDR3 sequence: CASSALGTGEFREQYF. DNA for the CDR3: TGTGCCAGCTCAGCCCTTGGGACAGGCGAATTTCGCGAGCAGTACTTC.

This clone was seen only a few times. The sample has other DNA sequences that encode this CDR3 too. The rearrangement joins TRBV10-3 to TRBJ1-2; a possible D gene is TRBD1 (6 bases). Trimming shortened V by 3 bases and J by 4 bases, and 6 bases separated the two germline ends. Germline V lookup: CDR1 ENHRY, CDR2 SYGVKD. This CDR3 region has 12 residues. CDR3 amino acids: CAISDRGYGYTF. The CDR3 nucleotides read TGTGCCATCAGTGACAGGGGCTATGGCTACACCTTC.

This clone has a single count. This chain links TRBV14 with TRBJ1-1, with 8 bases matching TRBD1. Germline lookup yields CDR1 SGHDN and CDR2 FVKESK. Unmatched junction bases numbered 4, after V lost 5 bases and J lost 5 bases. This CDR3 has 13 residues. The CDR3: CASSKDRATEAFF. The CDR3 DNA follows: TGTGCCAGCAGCAAGGACAGGGCGACTGAAGCTTTCTTT.

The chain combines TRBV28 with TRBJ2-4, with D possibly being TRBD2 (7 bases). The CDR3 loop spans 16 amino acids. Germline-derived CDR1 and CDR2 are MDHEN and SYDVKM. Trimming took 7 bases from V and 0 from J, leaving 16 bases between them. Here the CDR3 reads CASTPGGLIAKNIQYF. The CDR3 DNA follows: TGTGCCAGCACCCCGGGGGGCCTTATAGCCAAAAACATTCAGTACTTC.

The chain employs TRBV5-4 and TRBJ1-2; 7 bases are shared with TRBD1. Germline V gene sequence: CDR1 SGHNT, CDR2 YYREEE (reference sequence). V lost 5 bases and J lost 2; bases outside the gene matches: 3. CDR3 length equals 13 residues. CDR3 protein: CASRPGQNYGYTF. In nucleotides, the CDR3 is TGTGCCAGCAGACCGGGACAGAACTATGGCTACACCTTC.

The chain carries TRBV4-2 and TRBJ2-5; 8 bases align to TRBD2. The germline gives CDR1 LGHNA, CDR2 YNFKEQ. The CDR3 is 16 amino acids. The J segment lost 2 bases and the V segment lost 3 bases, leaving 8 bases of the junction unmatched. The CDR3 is CASSQEWRGVQETQYF. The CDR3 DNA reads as TGTGCCAGCAGCCAGGAATGGCGGGGGGTGCAAGAGACCCAGTACTTC.

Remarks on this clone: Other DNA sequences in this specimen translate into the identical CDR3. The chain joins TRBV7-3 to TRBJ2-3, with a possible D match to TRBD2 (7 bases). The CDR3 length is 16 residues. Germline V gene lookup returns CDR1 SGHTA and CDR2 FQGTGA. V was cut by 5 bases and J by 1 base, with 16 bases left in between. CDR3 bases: TGTGCCAGCAGCCTAGTCGGCGGGGGCCGCACAGATACGCAGTATTTT. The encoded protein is CASSLVGGGRTDTQYF.

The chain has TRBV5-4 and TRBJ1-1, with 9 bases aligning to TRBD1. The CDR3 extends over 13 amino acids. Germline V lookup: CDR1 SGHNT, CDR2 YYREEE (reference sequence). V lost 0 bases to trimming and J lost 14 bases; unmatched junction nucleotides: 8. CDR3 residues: CASSLEGQGGLFF. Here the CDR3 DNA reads TGTGCCAGCAGCTTGGAGGGACAGGGCGGTCTCTTCTTT. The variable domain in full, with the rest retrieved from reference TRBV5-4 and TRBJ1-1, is ETGVTQSPTHLIKTRGQQVTLRCSSQSGHNTVSWYQQALGQGPQFIFQYYREEENGRGNFPPRFSGLQFPNYSSELNVNALELDDSALYLCASSLEGQGGLFFGQGTRLTVV.

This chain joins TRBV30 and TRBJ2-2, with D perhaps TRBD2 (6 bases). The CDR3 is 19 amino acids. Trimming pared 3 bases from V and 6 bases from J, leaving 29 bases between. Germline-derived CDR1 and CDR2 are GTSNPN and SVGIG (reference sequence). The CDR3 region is CAWSKQEGGWRGVAGELFF. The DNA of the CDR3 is TGTGCCTGGAGCAAACAGGAGGGCGGTTGGCGCGGAGTAGCCGGGGAGCTGTTTTTT.

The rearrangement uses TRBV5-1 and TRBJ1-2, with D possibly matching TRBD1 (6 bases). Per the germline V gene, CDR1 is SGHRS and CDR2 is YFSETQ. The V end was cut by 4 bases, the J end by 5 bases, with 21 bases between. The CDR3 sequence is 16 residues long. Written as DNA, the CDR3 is TGCGCCAGCAGCCCGGGGGGCGCACGGGGCAATTATGGCTACACCTTC. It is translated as CASSPGGARGNYGYTF. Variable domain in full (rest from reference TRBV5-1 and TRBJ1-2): KAGVTQTPRYLIKTRGQQVTLSCSPISGHRSVSWYQQTPGQGLQFLFEYFSETQRNKGNFPGRFSGRQFSNSRSEMNVSTLELGDSALYLCASSPGGARGNYGYTFGSGTRLTVV.

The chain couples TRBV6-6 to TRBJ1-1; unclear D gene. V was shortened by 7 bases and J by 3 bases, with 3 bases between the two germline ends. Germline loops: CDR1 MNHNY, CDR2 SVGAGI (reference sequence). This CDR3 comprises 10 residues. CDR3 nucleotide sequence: TGTGCCAGCACTCACACTGAAGCTTTCTTT. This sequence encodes CASTHTEAFF.

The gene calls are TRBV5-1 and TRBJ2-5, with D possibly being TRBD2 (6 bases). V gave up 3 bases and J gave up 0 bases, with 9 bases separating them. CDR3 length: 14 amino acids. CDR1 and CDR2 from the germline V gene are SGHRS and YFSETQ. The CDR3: CASSSGTHQETQYF. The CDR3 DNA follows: TGCGCCAGCAGCTCGGGGACTCACCAAGAGACCCAGTACTTC.

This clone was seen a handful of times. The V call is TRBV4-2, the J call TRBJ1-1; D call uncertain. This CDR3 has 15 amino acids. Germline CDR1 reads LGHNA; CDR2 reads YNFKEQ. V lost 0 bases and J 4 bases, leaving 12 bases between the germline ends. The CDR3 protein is CASSQEKVWSTEAFF. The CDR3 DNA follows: TGTGCCAGCAGCCAAGAGAAGGTTTGGAGCACTGAAGCTTTCTTT.

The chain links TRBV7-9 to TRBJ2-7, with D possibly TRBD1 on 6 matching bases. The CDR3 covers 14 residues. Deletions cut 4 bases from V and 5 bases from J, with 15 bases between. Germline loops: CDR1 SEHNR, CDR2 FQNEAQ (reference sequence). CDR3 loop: CASSSPGTGHEQYF. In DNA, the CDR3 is TGTGCCAGCAGCTCCCCGGGAACAGGGCACGAGCAGTACTTC.

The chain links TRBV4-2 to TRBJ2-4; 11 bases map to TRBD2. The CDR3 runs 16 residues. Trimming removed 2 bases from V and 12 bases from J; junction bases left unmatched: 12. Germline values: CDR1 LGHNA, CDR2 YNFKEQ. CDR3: CASSQPVAGGLDSQYF. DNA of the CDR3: TGTGCCAGCAGCCAACCCGTAGCGGGGGGGCTTGACAGTCAGTACTTC.

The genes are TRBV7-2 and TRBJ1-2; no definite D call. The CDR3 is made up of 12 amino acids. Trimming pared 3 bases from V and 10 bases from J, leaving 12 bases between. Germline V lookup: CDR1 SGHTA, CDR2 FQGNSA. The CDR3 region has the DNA TGTGCCAGCAGCTTTAGTTCCCGGGACTACACCTTC. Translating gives CASSFSSRDYTF.

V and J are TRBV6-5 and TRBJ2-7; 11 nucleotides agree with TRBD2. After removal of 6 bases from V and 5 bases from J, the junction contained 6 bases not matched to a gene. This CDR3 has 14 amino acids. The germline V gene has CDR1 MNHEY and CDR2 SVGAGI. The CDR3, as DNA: TGTGCCAGCAGCAGTAGCGGGGGGGGGAACGAGCAGTACTTC. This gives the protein CASSSSGGGNEQYF.

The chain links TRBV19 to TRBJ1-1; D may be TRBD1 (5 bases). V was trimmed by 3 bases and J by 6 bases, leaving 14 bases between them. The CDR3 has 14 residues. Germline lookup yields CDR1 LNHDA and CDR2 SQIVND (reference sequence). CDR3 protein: CASSMDGRGAEAFF. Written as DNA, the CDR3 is TGTGCCAGTAGTATGGACGGACGGGGGGCTGAAGCTTTCTTT. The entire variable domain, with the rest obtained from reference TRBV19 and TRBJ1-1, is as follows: DGGITQSPKYLFRKEGQNVTLSCEQNLNHDAMYWYRQDPGQGLRLIYYSQIVNDFQKGDIAEGYSVSREKKESFPLTVTSAQKNPTAFYLCASSMDGRGAEAFFGQGTRLTVV.

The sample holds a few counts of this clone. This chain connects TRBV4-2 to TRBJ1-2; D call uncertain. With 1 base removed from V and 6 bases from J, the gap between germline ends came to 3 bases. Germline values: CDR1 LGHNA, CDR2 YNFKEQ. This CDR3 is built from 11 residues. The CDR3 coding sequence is TGTGCCAGCAGCCAAGGAGATGGCTACACCTTC. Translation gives CASSQGDGYTF.

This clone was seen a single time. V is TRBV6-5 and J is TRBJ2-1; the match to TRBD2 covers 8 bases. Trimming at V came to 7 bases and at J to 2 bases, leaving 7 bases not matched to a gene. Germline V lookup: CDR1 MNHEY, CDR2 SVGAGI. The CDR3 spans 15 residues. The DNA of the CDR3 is TGTGCCAGCACCCAAGCGGGGGCCGCCTACAATGAGCAGTTCTTC. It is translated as CASTQAGAAYNEQFF.

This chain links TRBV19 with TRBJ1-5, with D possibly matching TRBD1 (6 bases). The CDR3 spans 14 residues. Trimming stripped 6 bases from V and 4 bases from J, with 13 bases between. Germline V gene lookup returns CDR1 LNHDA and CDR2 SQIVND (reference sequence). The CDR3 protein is CASRARDINQPQHF. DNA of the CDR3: TGTGCCAGTAGAGCCCGGGACATAAATCAGCCCCAGCATTTT.